This T cell receptor beta chain was captured by sequencing in a study of blood T cells in healthy people across ages. For every donor, a draw yielded 9.5 to 10 milliliters of peripheral blood. Of note for this clonotype: It may be a read error: a sequence one base away is much more abundant.

Using a J-beta primer mix together with a sample-barcoded 5' primer, a second PCR was run for roughly 7 to 12 cycles. A template-switch adaptor with 12 random nucleotides tagged each cDNA molecule. TCRdb ran MiXCR on the 5' RACE reads and lists one entry per CDR3 protein. Of 750,000 to 1,000,000 distinct CDR3 sequences in the sample, approximately 32% were seen once. The data were also submitted as part of a second study, on T cells of mothers and their children.

The sample consisted of blood. The receptor was derived from a woman in her forties in good health.

The CDR3 coding sequence is TGTGCCAGCAGTTTAATTATGGACACTGAAGCTTTCTTT. Its protein product is CASSLIMDTEAFF. J is TRBJ1-1 and V is TRBV28; no clear D gene. Per the germline V gene, CDR1 is MDHEN and CDR2 is SYDVKM. The CDR3 length is 13 residues. V lost 2 bases and J lost 3, with 7 bases in between.